Listed below are T cell receptor beta chains from one sample, sequenced in a study of blood T cell repertoires in COVID-19. Assay used: immunoSEQ multiplex PCR; TCRdb lists only in-frame clones, some missing. Here the sample spans around 300,000 clones, around nine tenths being singletons. The sequenced sample consisted of PBMCs or T cells enriched from blood (not recorded which). These receptors were collected from a woman aged 60 to 75 in a cohort exposed to, infected with or recovered from COVID-19 (not recorded which). CDR3s include the opening cysteine and the closing phenylalanine or tryptophan. The D gene is left open where the match is weak. Not every row has a clone size; where given, it reads once, few, many or a size class.

v_call	d_call	j_call	clone_size	cdr3_aa	cdr3_nt
TRBV5-6	TRBD1	TRBJ1-1	-	CASSFLGSQGEGEAFF	TGTGCCAGCAGCTTCCTAGGATCACAGGGGGAAGGTGAAGCTTTCTTT
TRBV5-4	-	TRBJ1-1	once	CASSSRRGGANTEAFF	TGTGCCAGCAGCTCTCGTAGGGGGGGCGCGAACACTGAAGCTTTCTTT
TRBV4-1	-	TRBJ2-5	-	CASSQDSGHGETQYF	TGCGCCAGCAGCCAAGATAGCGGCCACGGCGAGACCCAGTACTTC
TRBV7-6	TRBD1	TRBJ1-1	-	CASSARGGLNTEAFF	TGTGCCAGCAGCGCGAGAGGGGGCTTGAACACTGAAGCTTTCTTT
TRBV13	-	TRBJ1-2	-	CASSAPNSGYTF	TGTGCCAGCAGCGCACCCAACAGTGGCTACACCTTC
TRBV28	-	TRBJ1-1	-	CASSLVGLPLKNTEAFF	TGTGCCAGCAGTTTGGTGGGGCTTCCTCTTAAGAACACTGAAGCTTTCTTT
TRBV11-2	TRBD1	TRBJ1-3	-	CASSPTQGISGNTIYF	TGTGCCAGCAGCCCAACACAGGGGATCTCTGGAAACACCATATATTTT
TRBV18	TRBD1	TRBJ1-5	-	CASSSGTGGGQPQHF	TGTGCCAGCTCCTCAGGGACAGGGGGCGGTCAGCCCCAGCATTTT
TRBV19	-	TRBJ1-5	-	CASSIPRTGGNGNQPQHF	TGTGCCAGTAGTATACCTCGGACCGGGGGAAACGGCAATCAGCCCCAGCATTTT
TRBV5-6	-	TRBJ2-7	-	CASSLAGDEQYF	TGTGCCAGCAGCTTGGCCGGGGACGAGCAGTACTTC
TRBV2	-	TRBJ1-4	-	CASSASGKRLGEKLFF	TGTGCCAGCAGTGCCTCCGGGAAAAGGCTAGGGGAAAAACTGTTTTTT
TRBV20-1	TRBD1	TRBJ1-4	-	CSASGTGVGKLFF	TGCAGTGCTAGTGGGACAGGGGTTGGAAAACTGTTTTTT
TRBV19	-	TRBJ2-1	once	CASSNYGGNEQFF	TGTGCCAGTAGTAACTACGGGGGAAATGAGCAGTTCTTC
TRBV19	TRBD1	TRBJ1-1	-	CARTGTGPNTEAFF	TGTGCCAGAACCGGGACAGGACCGAACACTGAAGCTTTCTTT
TRBV13	-	TRBJ1-3	-	CASSLQAGNTIYF	TGTGCCAGCAGCTTACAGGCTGGAAACACCATATATTTT
TRBV7-2	TRBD1	TRBJ1-1	once	CASSPGGKGTEAFF	TGTGCCAGCAGCCCAGGGGGCAAGGGCACTGAAGCTTTCTTT
TRBV2	TRBD2	TRBJ2-5	-	CASRLAGGPRETQYF	TGTGCCAGTCGTCTAGCGGGAGGGCCCCGAGAGACCCAGTACTTC
TRBV25-1	-	TRBJ1-2	-	CASSDRGAAGYTF	TGTGCCAGCAGTGATAGGGGCGCGGCTGGCTACACCTTC
TRBV5-6	TRBD1	TRBJ1-4	once	CASSLPGQGGGEKLFF	TGTGCCAGCAGCTTGCCGGGACAGGGAGGGGGTGAAAAACTGTTTTTT
TRBV5-8	-	TRBJ1-2	-	CASSLDRVASNYGYTF	TGTGCCAGCAGCTTGGACAGGGTGGCTTCTAACTATGGCTACACCTTC
TRBV7-9	TRBD2	TRBJ2-2	once	CASSWAGGRSGELFF	TGTGCCAGCAGCTGGGCGGGAGGAAGGTCCGGGGAGCTGTTTTTT
TRBV6-5	TRBD1	TRBJ1-2	-	CASSLGTANYGYTF	TGTGCCAGCAGTTTAGGGACAGCTAACTATGGCTACACCTTC
TRBV9	TRBD2	TRBJ2-5	-	CASSVTSGATIETQYF	TGTGCCAGCAGCGTGACTAGCGGGGCAACGATCGAGACCCAGTACTTC
TRBV6-5	-	TRBJ2-1	-	CASSYLASRQFF	TGTGCCAGCAGTTACTTAGCGTCGCGGCAGTTCTTC
TRBV19	-	TRBJ1-5	-	CASSIVWHQPQHF	TGTGCCAGTAGTATAGTTTGGCATCAGCCCCAGCATTTT
TRBV9	-	TRBJ1-6	-	CASSDYRASPLHF	TGTGCCAGCAGCGACTACAGGGCGAGTCCCCTCCACTTT
TRBV6-1	-	TRBJ1-2	-	CASSELSYGYTF	TGTGCCAGCAGTGAGTTATCCTATGGCTACACCTTC
TRBV28	TRBD1	TRBJ1-2	-	CASSSDRVRGYTF	TGTGCCAGCAGTTCCGACAGGGTTAGAGGCTACACCTTC
TRBV2	TRBD1	TRBJ1-2	once	CASKAGTGKSEGYTF	TGTGCCAGCAAGGCGGGGACAGGGAAGAGTGAAGGCTACACCTTC
TRBV10-1	-	TRBJ2-7	few	CASSESEISDREQYF	TGCGCCAGCAGTGAGTCGGAAATTTCGGACAGAGAGCAGTACTTC
TRBV30	TRBD1	TRBJ1-1	-	CAWSRGQGMNTEAFF	TGTGCCTGGAGTAGAGGACAGGGAATGAACACTGAAGCTTTCTTT
TRBV5-1	-	TRBJ2-1	-	CASSFQQSYNEQFF	TGCGCCAGCAGCTTTCAACAGTCCTACAATGAGCAGTTCTTC
TRBV5-1	-	TRBJ2-1	-	CASSLDRYNEQFF	TGCGCCAGCAGCTTGGACAGGTACAATGAGCAGTTCTTC
TRBV2	-	TRBJ1-6	-	CASSETKVNRSPLHF	TGTGCCAGCAGTGAAACTAAGGTTAACAGGTCACCCCTCCACTTT
TRBV4-3	TRBD1	TRBJ2-1	-	CASKGQGTGEQFF	TGCGCCAGCAAGGGACAGGGGACCGGTGAGCAGTTCTTC
TRBV9	TRBD1	TRBJ2-7	once	CASSGTQGGFSEQYF	TGTGCCAGCAGCGGTACACAGGGGGGATTCTCCGAGCAGTACTTC
TRBV7-9	-	TRBJ2-1	-	CASRKDWNYNEQFF	TGTGCCAGCAGAAAAGACTGGAACTACAATGAGCAGTTCTTC
TRBV28	-	TRBJ1-1	-	CASSWVEGTEAFF	TGTGCCAGCAGTTGGGTTGAGGGCACTGAAGCTTTCTTT
TRBV6-5	-	TRBJ1-1	-	CASTAGMNTEAFF	TGTGCCAGCACCGCAGGGATGAACACTGAAGCTTTCTTT
TRBV5-6	TRBD1	TRBJ1-2	-	CASSSRQGKGNTF	TGTGCCAGCAGCTCAAGACAGGGGAAAGGGAACACCTTC
TRBV19	TRBD1	TRBJ2-1	-	CASRDRVGEQFF	TGTGCCAGTAGAGACAGGGTAGGTGAGCAGTTCTTC
TRBV7-6	-	TRBJ2-3	once	CASSLLGGSTDTQYF	TGTGCCAGCAGCTTATTGGGCGGGAGCACAGATACGCAGTATTTT
TRBV19	-	TRBJ2-2	once	CASSKNSGNTGELFF	TGTGCCAGTAGTAAAAATAGCGGGAACACCGGGGAGCTGTTTTTT
TRBV30	-	TRBJ1-3	-	CAWSMGSTGNTIYF	TGTGCCTGGAGTATGGGGAGCACTGGAAACACCATATATTTT